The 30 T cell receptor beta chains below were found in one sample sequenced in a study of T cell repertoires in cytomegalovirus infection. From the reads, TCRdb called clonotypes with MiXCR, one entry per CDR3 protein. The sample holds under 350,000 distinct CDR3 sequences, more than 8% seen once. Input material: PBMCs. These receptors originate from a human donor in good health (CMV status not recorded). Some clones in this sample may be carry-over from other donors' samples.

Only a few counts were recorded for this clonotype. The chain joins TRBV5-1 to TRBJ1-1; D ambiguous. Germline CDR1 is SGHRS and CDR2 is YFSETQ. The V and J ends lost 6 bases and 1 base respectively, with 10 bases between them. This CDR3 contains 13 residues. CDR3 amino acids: CASTPDWNTEAFF. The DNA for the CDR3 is TGCGCCAGCACCCCGGACTGGAACACTGAAGCTTTCTTT.

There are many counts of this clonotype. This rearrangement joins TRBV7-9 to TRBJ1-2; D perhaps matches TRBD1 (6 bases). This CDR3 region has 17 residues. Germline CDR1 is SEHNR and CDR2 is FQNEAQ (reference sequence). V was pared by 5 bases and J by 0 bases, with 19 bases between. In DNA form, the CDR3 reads TGTGCCAGCAGCCCGTGGGGGGCGCGGTTAGCTAACTATGGCTACACCTTC. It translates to CASSPWGARLANYGYTF.

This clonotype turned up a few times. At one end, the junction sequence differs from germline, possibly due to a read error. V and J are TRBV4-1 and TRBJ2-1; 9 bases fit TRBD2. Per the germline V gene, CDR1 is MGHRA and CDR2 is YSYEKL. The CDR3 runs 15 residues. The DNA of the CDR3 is TGTGCCAGCAGTCTCTCGAGGACTAGCGCGAATGAGCAGTTCTTC. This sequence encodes CASSLSRTSANEQFF.

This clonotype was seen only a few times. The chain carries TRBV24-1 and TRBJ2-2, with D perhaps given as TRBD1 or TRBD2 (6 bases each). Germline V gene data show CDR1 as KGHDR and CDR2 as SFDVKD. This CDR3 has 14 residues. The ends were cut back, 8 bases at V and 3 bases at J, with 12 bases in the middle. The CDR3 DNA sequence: TGTGCCACCAAGGGGGTAGCGGACACCGGGGAGCTGTTTTTT. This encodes CATKGVADTGELFF.

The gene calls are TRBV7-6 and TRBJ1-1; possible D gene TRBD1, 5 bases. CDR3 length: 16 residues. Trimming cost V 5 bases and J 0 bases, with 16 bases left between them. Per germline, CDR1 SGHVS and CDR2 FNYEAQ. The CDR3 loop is CASSQRTGGMNTEAFF. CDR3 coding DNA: TGTGCCAGCAGCCAGCGGACTGGGGGGATGAACACTGAAGCTTTCTTT.

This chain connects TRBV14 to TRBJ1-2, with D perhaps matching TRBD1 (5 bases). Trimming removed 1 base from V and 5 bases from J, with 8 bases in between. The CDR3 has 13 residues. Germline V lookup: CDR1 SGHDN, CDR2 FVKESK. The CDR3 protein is CASSQGQKYGYTF. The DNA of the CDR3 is TGTGCCAGCAGCCAAGGACAGAAGTATGGCTACACCTTC. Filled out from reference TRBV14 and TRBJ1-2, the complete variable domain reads EAGVTQFPSHSVIEKGQTVTLRCDPISGHDNLYWYRRVMGKEIKFLLHFVKESKQDESGMPNNRFLAERTGGTYSTLKVQPAELEDSGVYFCASSQGQKYGYTFGSGTRLTVV.

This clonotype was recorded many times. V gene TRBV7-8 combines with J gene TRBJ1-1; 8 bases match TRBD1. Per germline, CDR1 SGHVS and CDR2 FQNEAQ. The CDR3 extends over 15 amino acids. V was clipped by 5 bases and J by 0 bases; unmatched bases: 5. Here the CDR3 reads CASSASTGVNTEAFF. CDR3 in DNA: TGTGCCAGCAGCGCTTCGACAGGGGTGAACACTGAAGCTTTCTTT.

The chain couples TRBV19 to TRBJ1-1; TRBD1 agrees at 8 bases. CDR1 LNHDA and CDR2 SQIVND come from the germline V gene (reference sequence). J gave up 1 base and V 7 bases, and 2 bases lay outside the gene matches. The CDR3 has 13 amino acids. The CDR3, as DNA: TGTGCCAGTAACGACAGGGGGAACACTGAAGCTTTCTTT. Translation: CASNDRGNTEAFF.

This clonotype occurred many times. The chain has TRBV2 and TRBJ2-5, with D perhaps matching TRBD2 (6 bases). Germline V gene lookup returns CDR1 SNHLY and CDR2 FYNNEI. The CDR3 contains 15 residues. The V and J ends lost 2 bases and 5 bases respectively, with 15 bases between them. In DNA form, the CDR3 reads TGTGCCAGCAGTGAAACGGGACTCGAAAGTGAGACCCAGTACTTC. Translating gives CASSETGLESETQYF.

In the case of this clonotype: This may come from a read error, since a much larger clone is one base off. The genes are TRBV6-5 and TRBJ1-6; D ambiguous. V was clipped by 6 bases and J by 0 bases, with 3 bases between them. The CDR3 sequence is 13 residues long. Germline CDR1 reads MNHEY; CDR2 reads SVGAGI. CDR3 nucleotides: TGTGCCAGCAGACGCTCCTATAATTCACCCCTCCACTTT. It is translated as CASRRSYNSPLHF.

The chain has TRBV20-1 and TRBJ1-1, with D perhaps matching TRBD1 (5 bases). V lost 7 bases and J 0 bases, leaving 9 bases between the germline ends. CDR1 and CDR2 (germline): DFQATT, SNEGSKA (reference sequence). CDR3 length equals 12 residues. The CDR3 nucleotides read TGCAGTGTTTACAGGTTGAACACTGAAGCTTTCTTT. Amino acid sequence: CSVYRLNTEAFF.

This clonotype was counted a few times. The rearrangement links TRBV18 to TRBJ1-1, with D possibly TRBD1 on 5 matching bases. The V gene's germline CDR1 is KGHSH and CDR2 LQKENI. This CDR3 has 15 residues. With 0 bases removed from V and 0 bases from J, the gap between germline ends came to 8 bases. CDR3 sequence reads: CASSPPTGVNTEAFF. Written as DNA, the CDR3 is TGTGCCAGCTCACCACCGACGGGGGTGAACACTGAAGCTTTCTTT.

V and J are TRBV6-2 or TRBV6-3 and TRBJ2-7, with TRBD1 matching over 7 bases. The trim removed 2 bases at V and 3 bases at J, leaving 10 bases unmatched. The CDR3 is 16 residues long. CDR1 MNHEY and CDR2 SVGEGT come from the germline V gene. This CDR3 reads CASSYRMGQNFYEQYF. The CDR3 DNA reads TGTGCCAGCAGTTACCGAATGGGACAGAACTTCTACGAGCAGTACTTC.

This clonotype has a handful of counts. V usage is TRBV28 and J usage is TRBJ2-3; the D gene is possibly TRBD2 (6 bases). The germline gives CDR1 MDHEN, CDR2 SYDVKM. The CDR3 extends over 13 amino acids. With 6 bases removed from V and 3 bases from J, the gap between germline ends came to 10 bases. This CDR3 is CASSGSPTDTQYF. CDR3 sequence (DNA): TGTGCCAGCAGCGGGAGCCCTACAGATACGCAGTATTTT.

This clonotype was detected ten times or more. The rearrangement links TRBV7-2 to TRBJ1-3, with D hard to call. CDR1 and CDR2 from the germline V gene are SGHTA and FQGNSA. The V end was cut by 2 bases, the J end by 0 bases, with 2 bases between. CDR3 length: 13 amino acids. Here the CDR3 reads CASSLHSGNTIYF. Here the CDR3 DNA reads TGTGCCAGCAGCTTACACTCTGGAAACACCATATATTTT.

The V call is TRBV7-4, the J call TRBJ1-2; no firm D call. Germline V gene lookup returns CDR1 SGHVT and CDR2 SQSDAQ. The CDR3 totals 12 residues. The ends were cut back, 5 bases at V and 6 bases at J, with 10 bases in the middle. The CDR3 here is CASSPGVDGYTF. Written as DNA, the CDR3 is TGTGCCAGCAGCCCTGGGGTAGATGGCTACACCTTC.

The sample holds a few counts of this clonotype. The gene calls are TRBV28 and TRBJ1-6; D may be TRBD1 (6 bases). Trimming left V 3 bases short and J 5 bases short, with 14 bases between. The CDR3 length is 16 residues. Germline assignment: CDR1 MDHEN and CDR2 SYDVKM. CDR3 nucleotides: TGTGCCAGCAGTTTTTCCACCGGGACACATAATTCACCCCTCCACTTT. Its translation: CASSFSTGTHNSPLHF.

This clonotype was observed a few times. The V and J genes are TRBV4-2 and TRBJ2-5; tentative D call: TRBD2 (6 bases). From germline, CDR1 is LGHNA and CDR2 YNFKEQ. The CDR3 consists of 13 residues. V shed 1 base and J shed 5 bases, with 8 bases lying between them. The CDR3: CASSQGEAETQYF. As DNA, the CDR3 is TGTGCCAGCAGCCAAGGGGAGGCGGAGACCCAGTACTTC.

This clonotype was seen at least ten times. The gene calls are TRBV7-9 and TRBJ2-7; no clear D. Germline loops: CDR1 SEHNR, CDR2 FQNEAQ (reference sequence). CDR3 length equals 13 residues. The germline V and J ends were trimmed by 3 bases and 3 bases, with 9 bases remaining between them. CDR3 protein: CASSLGQLYEQYF. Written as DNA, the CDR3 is TGTGCCAGCAGCTTGGGCCAGCTCTACGAGCAGTACTTC.

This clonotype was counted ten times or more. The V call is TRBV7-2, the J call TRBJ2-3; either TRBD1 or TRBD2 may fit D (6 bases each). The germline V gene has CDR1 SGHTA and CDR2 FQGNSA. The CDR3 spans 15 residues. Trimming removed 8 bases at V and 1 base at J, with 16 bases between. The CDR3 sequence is CASVGRGAGTDTQYF. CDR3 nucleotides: TGTGCCAGCGTGGGAAGGGGGGCAGGCACAGATACGCAGTATTTT. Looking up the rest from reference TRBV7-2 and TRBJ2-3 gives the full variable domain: GAGVSQSPSNKVTEKGKDVELRCDPISGHTALYWYRQSLGQGLEFLIYFQGNSAPDKSGLPSDRFSAERTGGSVSTLTIQRTQQEDSAVYLCASVGRGAGTDTQYFGPGTRLTVL.

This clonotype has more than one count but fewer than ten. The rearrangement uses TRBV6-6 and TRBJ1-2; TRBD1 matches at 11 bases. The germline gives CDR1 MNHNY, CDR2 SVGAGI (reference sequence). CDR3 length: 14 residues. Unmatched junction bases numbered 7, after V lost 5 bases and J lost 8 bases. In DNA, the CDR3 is TGTGCCAGCAGTGGACAGGGGGCGCCGAACGGCTACACCTTC. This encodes CASSGQGAPNGYTF.

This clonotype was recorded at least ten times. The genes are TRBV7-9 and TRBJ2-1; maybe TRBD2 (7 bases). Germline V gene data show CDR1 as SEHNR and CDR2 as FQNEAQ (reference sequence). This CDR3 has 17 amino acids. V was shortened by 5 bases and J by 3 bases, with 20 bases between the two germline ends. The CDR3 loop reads CASSSGVGGRRYNEQFF. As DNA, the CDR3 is TGTGCCAGCAGCAGCGGGGTGGGGGGCCGCCGCTACAATGAGCAGTTCTTC.

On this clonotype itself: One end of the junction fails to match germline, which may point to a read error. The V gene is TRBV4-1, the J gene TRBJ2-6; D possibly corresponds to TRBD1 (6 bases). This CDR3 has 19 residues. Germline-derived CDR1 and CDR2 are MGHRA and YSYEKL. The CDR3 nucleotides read TGTGCCAGCAGCCAAGAAGGTTCAGGGGTCGGCTCTGGGGCCAACGTCCTGACTTTC. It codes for CASSQEGSGVGSGANVLTF.

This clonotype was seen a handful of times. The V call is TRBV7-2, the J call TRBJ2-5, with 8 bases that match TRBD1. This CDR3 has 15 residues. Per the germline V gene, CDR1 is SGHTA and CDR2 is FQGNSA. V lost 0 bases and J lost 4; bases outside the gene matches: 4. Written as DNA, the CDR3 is TGTGCCAGCAGCTTAGCCCCAGGGGGCGTAGAGACCCAGTACTTC. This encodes CASSLAPGGVETQYF.

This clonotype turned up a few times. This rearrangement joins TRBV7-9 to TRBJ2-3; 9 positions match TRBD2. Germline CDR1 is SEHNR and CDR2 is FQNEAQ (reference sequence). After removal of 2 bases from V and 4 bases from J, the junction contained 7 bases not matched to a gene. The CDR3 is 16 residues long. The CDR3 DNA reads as TGTGCCAGCAGCTTATCGGCTAGCGGGATCGCAGATACGCAGTATTTT. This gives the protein CASSLSASGIADTQYF.

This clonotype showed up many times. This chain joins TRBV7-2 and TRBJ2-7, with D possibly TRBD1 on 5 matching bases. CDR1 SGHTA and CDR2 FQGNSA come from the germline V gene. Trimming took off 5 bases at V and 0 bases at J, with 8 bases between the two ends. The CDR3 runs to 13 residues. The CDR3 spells CASSRQSSYEQYF. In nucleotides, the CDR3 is TGTGCCAGCAGCCGACAGAGCTCCTACGAGCAGTACTTC.

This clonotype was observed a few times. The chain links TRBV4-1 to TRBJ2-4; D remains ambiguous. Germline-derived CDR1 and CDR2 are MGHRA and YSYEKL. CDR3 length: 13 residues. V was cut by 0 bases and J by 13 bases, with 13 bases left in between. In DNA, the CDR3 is TGCGCCAGCAGCCAAGACCAGAGTGGACGCCAGTACTTC. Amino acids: CASSQDQSGRQYF.

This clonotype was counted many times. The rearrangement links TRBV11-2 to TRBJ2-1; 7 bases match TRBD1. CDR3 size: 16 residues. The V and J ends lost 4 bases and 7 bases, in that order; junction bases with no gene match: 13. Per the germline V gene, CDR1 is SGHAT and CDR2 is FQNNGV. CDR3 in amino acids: CASSYRSGTARNEQFF. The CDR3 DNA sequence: TGTGCCAGCAGCTACAGATCTGGGACAGCCAGGAATGAGCAGTTCTTC. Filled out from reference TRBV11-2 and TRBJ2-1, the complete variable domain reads EAGVAQSPRYKIIEKRQSVAFWCNPISGHATLYWYQQILGQGPKLLIQFQNNGVVDDSQLPKDRFSAERLKGVDSTLKIQPAKLEDSAVYLCASSYRSGTARNEQFFGPGTRLTVL.

The CDR3 is CANSRQGKYEQYF. For the CDR3, the DNA is TGTGCCAACAGTCGACAGGGGAAGTACGAGCAGTACTTC. V gene TRBV7-2 combines with J gene TRBJ2-7, with 8 bases identical to TRBD1. CDR3 length: 13 residues. J was trimmed by 4 bases and V by 10 bases; bases with no gene match: 9. Germline V gene sequence: CDR1 SGHTA, CDR2 FQGNSA. The variable domain in full, with the rest retrieved from reference TRBV7-2 and TRBJ2-7, is GAGVSQSPSNKVTEKGKDVELRCDPISGHTALYWYRQSLGQGLEFLIYFQGNSAPDKSGLPSDRFSAERTGGSVSTLTIQRTQQEDSAVYLCANSRQGKYEQYFGPGTRLTVT.

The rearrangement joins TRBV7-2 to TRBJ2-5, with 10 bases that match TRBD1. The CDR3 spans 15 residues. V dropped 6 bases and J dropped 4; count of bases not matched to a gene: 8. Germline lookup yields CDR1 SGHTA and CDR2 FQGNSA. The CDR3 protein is CASSLSDRGVETQYF. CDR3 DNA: TGTGCCAGCAGTCTGTCGGACAGGGGGGTAGAGACCCAGTACTTC.